This TCR beta chain was captured by sequencing in a study of Ad26.COV2.S vaccination and SARS-CoV-2 variants. V gave up 1 base and J gave up 4 bases; unmatched junction bases: 8. The CDR3 length is 16 residues. Germline CDR1 GTSNPN, CDR2 SVGIG (reference sequence). As to treatment: some 20 received Ad26.COV2.S at low or high dose, single or two shots; five or six received placebo; per-sample allocation not given. After the first vaccine or placebo injection, samples were drawn on day 63. Profiled with immunoSEQ multiplex PCR; TCRdb holds only in-frame clones, not every one. The sample comprises roughly 380,000 clones, around 83% of which are singletons, and around 3.3% rests with the top ten.

The rearrangement joins TRBV30 to TRBJ2-2, with TRBD1 matching 8 bases. Source: peripheral blood, taken in a trial of Ad26.COV2.S vaccine versus placebo. This TCR came from a person between 18 and 59 years old who received the Ad26.COV2.S COVID-19 vaccine or a placebo. The CDR3 region is CAWSEGGQESTGELFF. DNA of the CDR3: TGTGCCTGGAGTGAGGGGGGACAGGAGTCCACCGGGGAGCTGTTTTTT. Full variable domain (rest looked up from reference TRBV30 and TRBJ2-2): SQTIHQWPATLVQPVGSPLSLECTVEGTSNPNLYWYRQAAGRGLQLLFYSVGIGQISSEVPQNLSASRPQDRQFILSSKKLLLSDSGFYLCAWSEGGQESTGELFFGEGSRLTVL.